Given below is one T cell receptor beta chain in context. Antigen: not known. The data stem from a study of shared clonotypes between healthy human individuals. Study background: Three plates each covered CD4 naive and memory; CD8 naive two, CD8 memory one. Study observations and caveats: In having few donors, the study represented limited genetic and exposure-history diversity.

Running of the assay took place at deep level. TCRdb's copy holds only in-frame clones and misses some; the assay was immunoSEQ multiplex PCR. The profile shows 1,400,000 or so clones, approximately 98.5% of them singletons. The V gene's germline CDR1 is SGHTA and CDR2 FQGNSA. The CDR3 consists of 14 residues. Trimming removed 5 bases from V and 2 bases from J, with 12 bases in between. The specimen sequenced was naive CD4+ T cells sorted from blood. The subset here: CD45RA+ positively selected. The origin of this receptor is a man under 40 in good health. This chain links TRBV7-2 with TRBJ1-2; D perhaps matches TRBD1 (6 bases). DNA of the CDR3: TGTGCCAGCAGCCCCGGACAGTCAAACTATGGCTACACCTTC. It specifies CASSPGQSNYGYTF.